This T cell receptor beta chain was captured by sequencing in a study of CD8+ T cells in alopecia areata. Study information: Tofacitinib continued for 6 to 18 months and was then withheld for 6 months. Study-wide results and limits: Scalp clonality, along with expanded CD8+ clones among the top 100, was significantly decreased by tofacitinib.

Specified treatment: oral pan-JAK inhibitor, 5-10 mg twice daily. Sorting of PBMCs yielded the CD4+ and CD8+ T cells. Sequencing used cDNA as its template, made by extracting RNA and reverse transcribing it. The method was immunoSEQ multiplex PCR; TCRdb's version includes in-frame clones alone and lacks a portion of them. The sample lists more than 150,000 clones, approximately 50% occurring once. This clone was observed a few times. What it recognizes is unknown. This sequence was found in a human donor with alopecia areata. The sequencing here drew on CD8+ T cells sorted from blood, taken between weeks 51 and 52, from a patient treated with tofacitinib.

CDR3 in amino acids: CASSGSVTGDLMEKLFF. CDR3 nucleotide sequence: TGTGCCAGCAGTGGAAGCGTTACAGGGGACCTTATGGAAAAACTGTTTTTT. The rearrangement joins TRBV2 to TRBJ1-4; 7 bases match TRBD1. The trim removed 4 bases at V and 8 bases at J, leaving 16 bases unmatched. The germline V gene has CDR1 SNHLY and CDR2 FYNNEI. This CDR3 is built from 17 residues.